This T cell receptor (beta chain) derives from a study of siplizumab effects on memory and regulatory T cells. Notes on the study in general: Among sequences traceable to unstimulated CD4+ memory cells, alloreactive ones were significantly reduced by siplizumab. The Treg-derived share of mappable alloreactive CD4+ clones averaged 68.8% with siplizumab and approximately 28% in controls. The naive T cell population seemed more diverse than memory cells and seemed a major contributor to the alloresponse.

TCR templates, around 98,000 per sample, were assayed. Clones were sequenced by immunoSEQ multiplex PCR, and TCRdb holds only the in-frame ones, with some missing. Of roughly 100,000 clones in the sample, nearly 95% were seen once. Germline V gene lookup returns CDR1 MNHNS and CDR2 SASEGT. Between the trimmed V and J ends, which lost 4 bases and 5 bases, there was a span of 17 bases. The CDR3 has 15 amino acids. A word on this clone: Its matching antigen is unknown.

This chain joins TRBV6-1 and TRBJ1-1, with a weak D call TRBD1 (5 bases). The TCR comes from a human donor in good health. Specimen: Tregs sorted from blood. CDR3 protein: CASSGRGGVVTEAFF. The CDR3 coding sequence is TGTGCCAGCAGTGGCCGTGGGGGGGTGGTAACTGAAGCTTTCTTT.